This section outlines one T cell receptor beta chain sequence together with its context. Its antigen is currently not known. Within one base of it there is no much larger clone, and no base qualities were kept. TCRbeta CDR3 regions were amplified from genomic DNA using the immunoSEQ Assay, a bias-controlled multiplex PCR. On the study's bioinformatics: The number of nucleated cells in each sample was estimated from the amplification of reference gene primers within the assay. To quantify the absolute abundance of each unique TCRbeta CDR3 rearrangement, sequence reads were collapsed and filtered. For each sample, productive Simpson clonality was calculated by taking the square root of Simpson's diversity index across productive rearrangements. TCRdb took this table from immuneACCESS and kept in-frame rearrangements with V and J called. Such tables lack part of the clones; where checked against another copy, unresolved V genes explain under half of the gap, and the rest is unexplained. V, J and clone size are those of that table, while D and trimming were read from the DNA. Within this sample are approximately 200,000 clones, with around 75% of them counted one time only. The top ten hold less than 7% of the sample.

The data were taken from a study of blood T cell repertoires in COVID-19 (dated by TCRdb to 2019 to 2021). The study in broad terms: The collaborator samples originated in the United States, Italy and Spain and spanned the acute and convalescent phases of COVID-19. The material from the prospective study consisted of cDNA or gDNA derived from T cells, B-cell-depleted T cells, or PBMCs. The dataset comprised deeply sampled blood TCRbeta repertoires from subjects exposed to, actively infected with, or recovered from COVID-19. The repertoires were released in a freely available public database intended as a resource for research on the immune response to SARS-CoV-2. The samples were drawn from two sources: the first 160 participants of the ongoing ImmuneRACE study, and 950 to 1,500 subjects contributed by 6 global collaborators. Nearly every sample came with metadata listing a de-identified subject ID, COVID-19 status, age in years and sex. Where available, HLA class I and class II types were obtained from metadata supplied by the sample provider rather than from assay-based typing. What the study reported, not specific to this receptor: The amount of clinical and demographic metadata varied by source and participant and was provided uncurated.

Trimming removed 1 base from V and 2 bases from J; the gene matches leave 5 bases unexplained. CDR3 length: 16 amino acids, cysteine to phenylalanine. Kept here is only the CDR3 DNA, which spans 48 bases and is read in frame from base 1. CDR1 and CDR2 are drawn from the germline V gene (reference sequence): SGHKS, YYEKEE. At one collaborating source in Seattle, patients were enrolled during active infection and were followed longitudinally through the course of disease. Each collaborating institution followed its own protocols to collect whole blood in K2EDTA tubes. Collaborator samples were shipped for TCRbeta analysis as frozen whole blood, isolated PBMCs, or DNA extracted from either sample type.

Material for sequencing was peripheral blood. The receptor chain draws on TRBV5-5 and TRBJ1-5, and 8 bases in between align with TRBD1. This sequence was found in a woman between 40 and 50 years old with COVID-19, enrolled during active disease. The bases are TGTGCCAGCAGCTTGAGTGTGGGACAGGGCAATCAGCCCCAGCATTTT. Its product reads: CASSLSVGQGNQPQHF.